The present TCR beta chain was sequenced within a study of blood T cell repertoires in COVID-19. Original methodology: Reference gene primers were amplified, and this amplification served to estimate nucleated cell counts. Here immunoSEQ multiplex PCR was the method, and the copy in TCRdb shows in-frame clones only, minus some. From that table come the V and J calls and clone size; the DNA was used to work out D and trimming. The profile covers about 250,000 clones, with approximately 85% appearing a single time and 5.1% taken by the ten largest. The V end was cut by 1 base, the J end by 4 bases, with 6 bases between. This CDR3 is built from 13 residues. Germline CDR1 is SGHTS and CDR2 is YDEGEE.

The sample was peripheral blood. The chain combines TRBV5-8 with TRBJ1-3, with D uncertain. The clonotype originates from a man in his forties or fifties with COVID-19, enrolled during active disease. CDR3 DNA sequence: TGTGCCAGCAGCTTGCACAGAGGAAACACCATATATTTT. The encoded protein is CASSLHRGNTIYF.